This passage covers 29 T cell receptor beta chains from one sample sequenced in a study of shared clonotypes between healthy human individuals. The table came from immunoSEQ multiplex PCR; TCRdb's copy has only in-frame clones and leaves some out. The sample lists around 99,000 clones, 60% to 70% occurring once. Sequenced sample: memory CD8+ T cells sorted from blood. The subset is: CD45RO+ cells pooled with CCR7-negative TemRA cells. These receptor sequences come from a man in his thirties or forties in good health.

This chain uses TRBV5-5 with TRBJ2-2, with unresolved D. The CDR3 runs 15 residues. Trimming stripped 4 bases from V and 5 bases from J, with 15 bases between. Per germline, CDR1 SGHKS and CDR2 YYEKEE (reference sequence). Here the CDR3 reads CASSIFGDRTGELFF. The CDR3 DNA is TGTGCCAGCAGCATATTTGGGGATCGTACCGGGGAGCTGTTTTTT. Full variable domain (rest looked up from reference TRBV5-5 and TRBJ2-2): DAGVTQSPTHLIKTRGQQVTLRCSPISGHKSVSWYQQVLGQGPQFIFQYYEKEERGRGNFPDRFSARQFPNYSSELNVNALLLGDSALYLCASSIFGDRTGELFFGEGSRLTVL.

The CDR3 is CASSSPGLANEQFF. The CDR3 nucleotides are TGTGCCAGCAGCTCCCCGGGACTAGCGAATGAGCAGTTCTTC. The genes are TRBV7-8 and TRBJ2-1, with 10 bases matching TRBD2. V lost 4 bases to trimming and J lost 7 bases; unmatched junction nucleotides: 4. CDR1 and CDR2 (germline): SGHVS, FQNEAQ. The CDR3 length is 14 residues.

In this sample, this clone turned up a few times. CDR3 in DNA: TGTGCCAGCAGTTATCTGGGTGCTGAGCAGTTCTTC. It encodes CASSYLGAEQFF. The chain recombines TRBV6-5 with TRBJ2-1, with unresolved D. V shed 3 bases and J shed 9 bases, with 9 bases lying between them. CDR1 and CDR2 (germline): MNHEY, SVGAGI. The CDR3 sequence is 12 residues long.

This clone was counted a few times. CDR3 nucleotide sequence: TGTGCCAGCAGTGACTCGGTAGGATCCTACAATGAGCAGTTCTTC. It specifies CASSDSVGSYNEQFF. V usage is TRBV6-4 and J usage is TRBJ2-1; no firm D call. Trimming removed 0 bases at V and 1 base at J, with 7 bases between. This CDR3 contains 15 residues. Germline V gene data show CDR1 as MRHNA and CDR2 as SNTAGT.

This chain uses TRBV11-2 with TRBJ2-6; possibly TRBD2 for D (5 bases). This CDR3 contains 16 residues. The germline gives CDR1 SGHAT, CDR2 FQNNGV. With 1 base removed from V and 2 bases from J, the gap between germline ends came to 9 bases. CDR3 coding DNA: TGTGCCAGCAGCTTAGTAGGGAGTACTGGGGCCAACGTCCTGACTTTC. This codes for CASSLVGSTGANVLTF.

The chain joins TRBV6-6 to TRBJ2-3, with 10 bases matching TRBD2. The CDR3 contains 15 residues. V lost 3 bases to trimming and J lost 3 bases; unmatched junction nucleotides: 3. CDR1 is MNHNY and CDR2 is SVGAGI in the germline V gene (reference sequence). The CDR3 nucleotides are TGTGCCAGCAGTTATGGGACTAGCGAAACAGATACGCAGTATTTT. This encodes CASSYGTSETDTQYF.

The J gene is TRBJ2-5, the V gene TRBV6-5; 7 bases map to TRBD1. V was pared by 5 bases and J by 4 bases, with 7 bases of the junction left unmatched. The CDR3 is 14 residues long. Germline assignment: CDR1 MNHEY and CDR2 SVGAGI. Here the CDR3 DNA reads TGTGCCAGCAGTATGGGACAGACTTCAGAGACCCAGTACTTC. It is translated as CASSMGQTSETQYF.

The gene calls are TRBV28 and TRBJ1-3; no firm D call. Trimming removed 3 bases from V and 4 bases from J, with 19 bases in between. There are 17 residues in the CDR3. Germline V gene data show CDR1 as MDHEN and CDR2 as SYDVKM. The CDR3 loop reads CASSFDRALVLGNTIYF. CDR3 sequence (DNA): TGTGCCAGCAGTTTTGATAGGGCCTTAGTCTTGGGAAACACCATATATTTT.

This clone has a count of ten or more. This specimen includes other DNA sequences encoding the same CDR3. The rearrangement links TRBV6-1 to TRBJ2-7; 9 bases are a match to TRBD1. Looked up from germline, CDR1 is MNHNS and CDR2 is SASEGT. With V trimmed by 6 bases and J by 2 bases, 5 bases remained unmatched. The CDR3 extends over 14 amino acids. The CDR3 bases are TGTGCCAGCAGCGACAGGGGGGGCCCCTACGAGCAGTACTTC. It specifies CASSDRGGPYEQYF.

This clone was picked up a small number of times. The chain combines TRBV28 with TRBJ2-7, with TRBD1 identical over 9 bases. The CDR3 length is 14 residues. CDR1 is MDHEN and CDR2 is SYDVKM in the germline V gene. After removal of 3 bases from V and 6 bases from J, the junction contained 6 bases not matched to a gene. Here the CDR3 DNA reads TGTGCCAGCAGTTTCTGGGACAGGGTTAGCGAGCAGTACTTC. This encodes CASSFWDRVSEQYF.

This clone was counted a few times. This chain joins TRBV5-1 and TRBJ2-3, with 8 nucleotides matching TRBD1. V was pared by 4 bases and J by 3 bases, with 7 bases of the junction left unmatched. The CDR3 has 15 residues. Germline lookup yields CDR1 SGHRS and CDR2 YFSETQ. CDR3 loop: CASSGGTGPTDTQYF. CDR3 DNA: TGCGCCAGCAGCGGGGGGACAGGTCCAACAGATACGCAGTATTTT.

V is TRBV7-8 and J is TRBJ2-1; D might be TRBD2 (5 bases). V was pared by 4 bases and J by 10 bases, with 11 bases between. The CDR3 has 12 amino acids. Germline CDR1 reads SGHVS; CDR2 reads FQNEAQ. This CDR3 is CASSSIGGEQFF. CDR3 nucleotides: TGTGCCAGCAGCTCGATAGGAGGCGAGCAGTTCTTC.

The genes are TRBV6-4 and TRBJ2-1; 14 bases map to TRBD2. Germline assignment: CDR1 MRHNA and CDR2 SNTAGT. With V trimmed by 3 bases and J by 7 bases, 5 bases remained unmatched. The CDR3 totals 16 residues. The CDR3 DNA is TGTGCCAGCAGTGAGGGACTAGCGGGAGCAGGGAATGAGCAGTTCTTC. Its protein product is CASSEGLAGAGNEQFF.

The chain couples TRBV29-1 to TRBJ2-2, with TRBD2 matching over 11 bases. CDR1 and CDR2 (germline): SQVTM, ANQGSEA. The V and J ends lost 6 bases and 4 bases, in that order; junction bases with no gene match: 19. The CDR3 spans 19 residues. CDR3 protein: CSVGVLLLRTSGLTGELFF. In nucleotides, the CDR3 is TGCAGCGTGGGAGTGTTGTTATTGCGGACTAGCGGGCTCACCGGGGAGCTGTTTTTT.

The rearrangement joins TRBV6-1 to TRBJ2-5; 8 nucleotides match TRBD2. The trim removed 6 bases at V and 5 bases at J, leaving 8 bases unmatched. Germline V lookup: CDR1 MNHNS, CDR2 SASEGT. The CDR3 contains 14 residues. The CDR3 loop is CASRQPAGAETQYF. CDR3 DNA sequence: TGTGCCAGCAGACAACCAGCGGGAGCGGAGACCCAGTACTTC.

V usage is TRBV18 and J usage is TRBJ2-5, with D unresolved. CDR3 length: 12 amino acids. Germline V gives CDR1 KGHSH, CDR2 LQKENI. Trimming took off 0 bases at V and 5 bases at J, with 4 bases between the two ends. This chain's CDR3 is CASSPPPETQYF. The CDR3 nucleotides read TGTGCCAGCTCACCACCGCCTGAGACCCAGTACTTC.

V usage is TRBV2 and J usage is TRBJ1-2, with 12 bases identical to TRBD1. The junction had 6 bases not matched to a gene; V was cut back by 1 base and J by 6 bases. The CDR3 is 16 residues long. Per germline, CDR1 SNHLY and CDR2 FYNNEI. The CDR3 nucleotides are TGTGCCAGCAGTGAAGTGGGGGGACAGGGGGCCGATGGCTACACCTTC. Translated: CASSEVGGQGADGYTF.

The gene calls are TRBV5-5 and TRBJ2-1; D ambiguous. The CDR3 covers 15 residues. The V end lost 0 bases, the J end lost 9 bases, and 16 bases lay between the germline ends. Germline assignment: CDR1 SGHKS and CDR2 YYEKEE (reference sequence). DNA of the CDR3: TGTGCCAGCAGCTTGGGCGCCGGCTTTTGGGGTGAGCAGTTCTTC. Its protein is CASSLGAGFWGEQFF.

This clone was picked up a small number of times. The J gene is TRBJ2-2, the V gene TRBV10-3, with D unclear. V dropped 8 bases and J dropped 2 bases, with 9 bases sitting between them. This CDR3 region has 13 residues. Germline lookup yields CDR1 ENHRY and CDR2 SYGVKD. The CDR3 DNA reads as TGTGCCATCCAAGGGATTAACACCGGGGAGCTGTTTTTT. Encoded protein: CAIQGINTGELFF.

The chain recombines TRBV6-6 with TRBJ1-5; 7 nucleotides line up with TRBD1. Germline CDR1 and CDR2: MNHNY and SVGAGI (reference sequence). The V segment lost 5 bases and the J segment 1 base; nucleotides outside the gene matches: 5. This CDR3 comprises 15 residues. The DNA for the CDR3 is TGTGCCAGCAGTCCAGGGGGGGGAAGCAATCAGCCCCAGCATTTT. Translating gives CASSPGGGSNQPQHF.

This chain uses TRBV5-4 with TRBJ1-4, with D possibly matching TRBD1 (5 bases). The CDR3 is 15 residues long. V dropped 4 bases and J dropped 3 bases, with 13 bases sitting between them. Germline-derived CDR1 and CDR2 are SGHNT and YYREEE (reference sequence). The chain's CDR3 is CASSPSSGPNEKLFF. CDR3 nucleotides: TGTGCCAGCAGCCCCTCCTCAGGGCCTAATGAAAAACTGTTTTTT.

This rearrangement joins TRBV5-1 to TRBJ2-7; a possible D gene is TRBD1 (7 bases). Germline CDR1 reads SGHRS; CDR2 reads YFSETQ. With 4 bases removed from V and 1 base from J, the gap between germline ends came to 9 bases. The CDR3 consists of 13 residues. CDR3 coding DNA: TGCGCCAGCAGCGCGGGACAGTCCTACGAGCAGTACTTC. Translation gives CASSAGQSYEQYF.

This clone was recorded a few times. This chain links TRBV25-1 with TRBJ2-1, with D perhaps TRBD1 (6 bases). This CDR3 spans 14 amino acids. Trimming shortened V by 8 bases and J by 4 bases, and 15 bases separated the two germline ends. Germline V gene sequence: CDR1 MGHDK, CDR2 SYGVNS. CDR3 nucleotides: TGTGCCAGCGCCCCCGGGACAAGATACAATGAGCAGTTCTTC. This encodes CASAPGTRYNEQFF.

V is TRBV13 and J is TRBJ2-1; 7 positions match TRBD2. Germline loops: CDR1 PRHDT, CDR2 FYEKMQ (reference sequence). Trimming removed 5 bases from V and 0 bases from J; junction bases left unmatched: 19. The CDR3 consists of 20 residues. The CDR3 loop reads CASSRPQLNLAASSYNEQFF. The CDR3 coding sequence is TGTGCCAGCAGCAGGCCCCAGCTAAATCTAGCGGCCAGCTCCTACAATGAGCAGTTCTTC.

The rearrangement uses TRBV4-1 and TRBJ2-7; TRBD2 matches at 11 bases. This CDR3 contains 19 residues. The trim removed 4 bases at V and 2 bases at J, leaving 16 bases unmatched. Germline CDR1 is MGHRA and CDR2 is YSYEKL. The CDR3 nucleotides are TGCGCCAGCAGCCCTCCGACTAGCGGGAACATCCTTTCCACCTACGAGCAGTACTTC. It encodes CASSPPTSGNILSTYEQYF.

The CDR3, as DNA: TGCGCCAGCAGTGAGTTGTACAGGGACGACGAGCAGTACTTC. As protein: CASSELYRDDEQYF. This sequence joins TRBV10-2 and TRBJ2-7, with D perhaps TRBD1 (6 bases). V lost 1 base, J lost 5 bases, and 12 bases lay in between. Germline CDR1 reads WSHSY; CDR2 reads SAAADI. The CDR3 sequence is 14 residues long.

The J gene is TRBJ2-7, the V gene TRBV27; 11 bases are shared with TRBD2. Trimming cost V 5 bases and J 3 bases; bases outside gene matches: 3. Germline assignment: CDR1 MNHEY and CDR2 SMNVEV (reference sequence). The CDR3 covers 14 residues. CDR3 coding DNA: TGTGCCAGCAGTCCCCTAGCGGGAGGCTACGAGCAGTACTTC. Translation gives CASSPLAGGYEQYF.

This clone was picked up a small number of times. DNA of the CDR3: TGTGCCAGTAGTACCCGAAATGACTATAGCAATCAGCCCCAGCATTTT. Translated: CASSTRNDYSNQPQHF. The rearrangement links TRBV19 to TRBJ1-5; no definite D call. CDR3 length equals 16 residues. Trimming shortened V by 4 bases and J by 0 bases, and 13 bases separated the two germline ends. CDR1 and CDR2 (germline): LNHDA, SQIVND (reference sequence).

V and J are TRBV27 and TRBJ1-5, with D perhaps matching TRBD1 (5 bases). Trimming left V 6 bases short and J 0 bases short, with 18 bases between. The CDR3 spans 17 residues. The germline V gene has CDR1 MNHEY and CDR2 SMNVEV (reference sequence). CDR3 nucleotide sequence: TGTGCCAGCAGCTCTTCCTGGTTAGGGGATAGCAATCAGCCCCAGCATTTT. It encodes CASSSSWLGDSNQPQHF.